A selection of T cell receptor beta chains follows, all from one sample in a study of blood T cell dynamics during melanoma immunotherapy. Sequencing was performed with immunoSEQ multiplex PCR; in TCRdb, only in-frame clones are kept and a portion is missing. The repertoire includes over 8,000 clones, 80% to 90% of them detected once, and approximately 4% sits in the top ten. This sample comprised blood, obtained from a patient treated with checkpoint blockade. The origin of the receptors is a human donor with melanoma. The CDR3 runs from the conserved cysteine through the conserved F or W. D genes are given only for firm matches. Not all rows give a size; the values are once, few, many and, for expanded clones, a class.

clone size	D gene	V gene	J gene	CDR3 protein	CDR3 DNA
NA	NA	TRBV11-2	TRBJ2-7	CASSSGVEQYF	TGTGCCAGCAGCTCCGGGGTCGAGCAGTACTTC
once	NA	TRBV14	TRBJ2-5	CASSKRVGVMLETQYF	TGTGCCAGCAGCAAAAGGGTAGGGGTGATGTTGGAGACCCAGTACTTC
once	NA	TRBV6-5	TRBJ1-2	CASSFQGRRGYTF	TGTGCCAGCAGTTTCCAGGGGCGTCGTGGCTACACCTTC
NA	NA	TRBV5-1	TRBJ2-1	CASSGERGVNEQFF	TGCGCCAGCAGCGGAGAGAGGGGAGTGAATGAGCAGTTCTTC
NA	NA	TRBV6-5	TRBJ1-1	CASRSRGNTEAFF	TGTGCCAGCAGAAGCAGGGGAAACACTGAAGCTTTCTTT
NA	NA	TRBV6-6	TRBJ2-3	CASSYSLPADTQYF	TGTGCCAGCAGTTACTCTCTGCCGGCGGATACGCAGTATTTT
NA	NA	TRBV6-1	TRBJ2-5	CASTQGGNQETQYF	TGTGCCAGCACCCAGGGGGGGAACCAAGAGACCCAGTACTTC
NA	TRBD1	TRBV19	TRBJ1-1	CASRGQGVNTEAFF	TGTGCCAGTAGGGGACAGGGGGTGAACACTGAAGCTTTCTTT
NA	NA	TRBV28	TRBJ1-5	CASSLSGRASNQPQHF	TGTGCCAGCAGTTTAAGCGGCAGGGCCAGCAATCAGCCCCAGCATTTT
NA	TRBD1	TRBV5-6	TRBJ1-1	CASSKDRGEVNTEAFF	TGTGCCAGCAGCAAGGACAGGGGTGAAGTCAACACTGAAGCTTTCTTT
NA	NA	TRBV6-1	TRBJ2-3	CASSESQGWVTDTQYF	TGTGCCAGCAGTGAATCACAGGGCTGGGTCACAGATACGCAGTATTTT
NA	TRBD1	TRBV15	TRBJ1-5	CATSRGRQGAQPQHF	TGTGCCACCAGCAGAGGTCGACAGGGCGCTCAGCCCCAGCATTTT
NA	NA	TRBV10-1	TRBJ1-6	CASSEWDWKIYNSPLHF	TGCGCCAGCAGTGAGTGGGACTGGAAAATCTATAATTCACCCCTCCACTTT
few	NA	TRBV9	TRBJ2-1	CASSVDPNEQFF	TGTGCCAGCAGCGTAGATCCCAATGAGCAGTTCTTC
NA	NA	TRBV28	TRBJ1-5	CAIGGARRQPQHF	TGTGCCATCGGGGGGGCGCGTAGACAGCCCCAGCATTTT
NA	NA	TRBV5-1	TRBJ2-3	CASSLISGTASTDTQYF	TGCGCCAGCAGCCTAATTAGCGGGACAGCTAGCACAGATACGCAGTATTTT
NA	TRBD2	TRBV5-1	TRBJ2-3	CASSLWRESTDTQYF	TGCGCCAGCAGCTTGTGGCGGGAGAGCACAGATACGCAGTATTTT
NA	NA	TRBV25-1	TRBJ2-2	CASRGIYNTGELFF	TGTGCCAGTAGGGGGATTTATAACACCGGGGAGCTGTTTTTT